Each of the 18 T cell receptor beta chains below was sequenced from the same sample in a study of blood T cell repertoires in COVID-19. This table comes from immunoSEQ multiplex PCR, and its TCRdb copy is limited to in-frame clones, with some not included. The data contain roughly 280,000 clones, about 90% of them singletons. The sequenced material came from PBMCs or T cells enriched from blood (not recorded which). These receptors were taken from a woman in her thirties with acute COVID-19.

The V gene is TRBV27, the J gene TRBJ2-1, with TRBD2 matching over 16 bases. Trimming cost V 8 bases and J 3 bases; bases outside gene matches: 4. CDR1 and CDR2 (germline): MNHEY, SMNVEV (reference sequence). CDR3 length: 16 amino acids. DNA of the CDR3: TGTGCCAGCGGGACTAGCGGGAGGGCCTTCTACAATGAGCAGTTCTTC. Translating gives CASGTSGRAFYNEQFF.

The rearrangement joins TRBV2 to TRBJ1-3; D is undetermined. Germline lookup yields CDR1 SNHLY and CDR2 FYNNEI. There are 15 residues in the CDR3. Trimming stripped 1 base from V and 0 bases from J, with 7 bases between. The CDR3 protein is CASSEELYSGNTIYF. The CDR3 nucleotides read TGTGCCAGCAGTGAAGAACTGTACTCTGGAAACACCATATATTTT.

V and J are TRBV27 and TRBJ2-7; 9 nucleotides line up with TRBD2. The trim removed 5 bases at V and 4 bases at J, leaving 9 bases unmatched. Germline loops: CDR1 MNHEY, CDR2 SMNVEV (reference sequence). This CDR3 contains 15 residues. CDR3 loop: CASSPTAGGGYEQYF. The CDR3 DNA reads TGTGCCAGCAGTCCCACAGCGGGAGGTGGTTACGAGCAGTACTTC.

The chain carries TRBV7-9 and TRBJ1-1, with no clear D. CDR1 SEHNR and CDR2 FQNEAQ come from the germline V gene (reference sequence). CDR3 length equals 14 residues. The V end was cut by 5 bases, the J end by 0 bases, with 10 bases between. In nucleotides, the CDR3 is TGTGCCAGCAGCCAGTCCGGAGTGAACACTGAAGCTTTCTTT. Protein product: CASSQSGVNTEAFF.

The rearrangement links TRBV19 to TRBJ2-7; 9 nucleotides line up with TRBD1. Germline assignment: CDR1 LNHDA and CDR2 SQIVND (reference sequence). V shed 5 bases, J shed 0 bases, and the junction held 2 bases outside the gene matches. CDR3 length: 14 residues. This CDR3 reads CASSEGQGSYEQYF. Written as DNA, the CDR3 is TGTGCCAGTAGTGAGGGACAGGGCTCCTACGAGCAGTACTTC.

This rearrangement joins TRBV4-1 to TRBJ2-7; D perhaps matches TRBD1 (7 bases). Germline CDR1 reads MGHRA; CDR2 reads YSYEKL. The CDR3 spans 16 residues. V shed 0 bases and J shed 5 bases, with 17 bases lying between them. The CDR3 region is CASSQDRGARRDEQYF. In DNA form, the CDR3 reads TGCGCCAGCAGCCAAGACAGGGGGGCGCGACGGGACGAGCAGTACTTC.

The rearrangement joins TRBV10-3 to TRBJ2-7, with TRBD2 identical over 11 bases. The CDR3 loop spans 15 amino acids. From germline, CDR1 is ENHRY and CDR2 SYGVKD. J was trimmed by 4 bases and V by 3 bases; bases with no gene match: 5. The CDR3 DNA follows: TGTGCCATCAGTGAATTAGCGGGAGGGCCGTACGAGCAGTACTTC. It is translated as CAISELAGGPYEQYF.

The chain uses TRBV18 and TRBJ2-2; TRBD1 might be the D (6 bases). V was shortened by 2 bases and J by 2 bases, with 9 bases between the two germline ends. Germline V CDR1 and CDR2: KGHSH, LQKENI. The CDR3 covers 15 residues. CDR3: CASSPRQVNTGELFF. The CDR3 DNA sequence: TGTGCCAGCTCACCAAGACAGGTTAACACCGGGGAGCTGTTTTTT.

V usage is TRBV4-3 and J usage is TRBJ2-1, with TRBD2 identical over 9 bases. CDR3 size: 17 residues. Germline V gene sequence: CDR1 LGHNA, CDR2 YSLEER. V lost 4 bases to trimming and J lost 4 bases; unmatched junction nucleotides: 11. CDR3 amino acids: CASSPRVAGDSYNEQFF. The DNA of the CDR3 is TGCGCCAGCAGCCCAAGGGTAGCGGGAGATTCTTACAATGAGCAGTTCTTC.

The rearrangement links TRBV2 to TRBJ2-2; a weak D match, TRBD1 (5 bases). The ends were cut back, 7 bases at V and 0 bases at J, with 12 bases in the middle. Germline V lookup: CDR1 SNHLY, CDR2 FYNNEI. There are 15 residues in the CDR3. The CDR3: CASNGQGTNTGELFF. CDR3 DNA: TGTGCCAGCAACGGGCAGGGAACGAACACCGGGGAGCTGTTTTTT.

J is TRBJ2-7 and V is TRBV27; D remains ambiguous. CDR1 is MNHEY, CDR2 SMNVEV, per germline (reference sequence). This CDR3 is built from 13 residues. Trimming shortened V by 5 bases and J by 2 bases, and 10 bases separated the two germline ends. CDR3 sequence: CASSGPKTYEQYF. CDR3 coding DNA: TGTGCCAGCAGTGGGCCTAAAACCTACGAGCAGTACTTC.

This clone has only one observation. The J gene is TRBJ2-7, the V gene TRBV11-2; D may be TRBD2 (6 bases). Trimming shortened V by 11 bases and J by 1 base, and 9 bases separated the two germline ends. The V gene's germline CDR1 is SGHAT and CDR2 FQNNGV. CDR3 size: 11 residues. CDR3 sequence: CASGDSYEQYF. Here the CDR3 DNA reads TGTGCCTCGGGGGATTCCTACGAGCAGTACTTC.

The J gene is TRBJ2-7, the V gene TRBV12-3 or TRBV12-4; D unresolved. This CDR3 comprises 13 residues. The V end lost 5 bases, the J end lost 3 bases, and 11 bases lay between the germline ends. The CDR3 DNA sequence: TGTGCCAGCAGTAAACATAACCTCTACGAGCAGTACTTC. Protein: CASSKHNLYEQYF.

The genes are TRBV2 and TRBJ2-2; TRBD2 might be the D (5 bases). The germline CDR1 and CDR2 sequences are SNHLY and FYNNEI. The CDR3 totals 14 residues. Trimming took 5 bases from V and 2 from J, leaving 9 bases between them. CDR3: CASSSGLNTGELFF. The CDR3 region has the DNA TGTGCCAGCAGTTCGGGATTAAACACCGGGGAGCTGTTTTTT.

V usage is TRBV7-9 and J usage is TRBJ1-1; the match to TRBD1 covers 7 bases. The V segment lost 6 bases and the J segment 4 bases; nucleotides outside the gene matches: 8. CDR1 SEHNR and CDR2 FQNEAQ come from the germline V gene (reference sequence). CDR3 length: 14 residues. CDR3 sequence (DNA): TGTGCCAGCAGGGGCCCTCGGACAGGCACTGAAGCTTTCTTT. Its protein is CASRGPRTGTEAFF.

On this clone: Other DNA sequences in this sample translate to the same CDR3. V gene TRBV4-1 combines with J gene TRBJ2-7, with 8 bases matching TRBD2. V lost 0 bases, J lost 2 bases, and 3 bases stayed unmatched. The length of the CDR3 is 15 residues. The germline V gene has CDR1 MGHRA and CDR2 YSYEKL. CDR3: CASSQDEREPYEQYF. DNA for the CDR3: TGCGCCAGCAGCCAAGACGAGCGGGAGCCCTACGAGCAGTACTTC.

The genes are TRBV19 and TRBJ2-3, with a weak D call TRBD1 (8 bases). The CDR3 has 13 amino acids. With 8 bases removed from V and 6 bases from J, the gap between germline ends came to 15 bases. Germline V lookup: CDR1 LNHDA, CDR2 SQIVND (reference sequence). The CDR3 sequence is CASEQGGVDTQYF. CDR3 DNA sequence: TGTGCCAGTGAACAGGGGGGGGTCGATACGCAGTATTTT.

The gene calls are TRBV11-2 and TRBJ2-1, with TRBD2 matching over 8 bases. CDR1 and CDR2 from the germline V gene are SGHAT and FQNNGV. V trimming: 4 bases; J trimming: 6 bases; junction bases outside the gene matches: 8. This CDR3 comprises 15 residues. In nucleotides, the CDR3 is TGTGCCAGCAGCTCCCAAGCGGGAGAAATCAATGAGCAGTTCTTC. Translating it yields CASSSQAGEINEQFF.